These 3 T cell receptor beta chains share one sample of origin, sequenced in a study of blood T cell repertoires in COVID-19. Produced via immunoSEQ multiplex PCR; TCRdb's table is partial and in-frame only. Of 6,000 to 7,000 clones in the sample, about nine tenths were seen once. Specimen: peripheral blood. All receptors derive from a human donor in a cohort sampled during active COVID-19.

The J gene is TRBJ2-2, the V gene TRBV6-6, with TRBD1 matching 11 bases. Germline values: CDR1 MNHNY, CDR2 SVGAGI (reference sequence). The CDR3 has 16 residues. With V trimmed by 3 bases and J by 2 bases, 2 bases remained unmatched. The CDR3 protein is CASSYRTGGNTGELFF. The CDR3 DNA reads TGTGCCAGCAGTTATCGGACAGGGGGCAACACCGGGGAGCTGTTTTTT.

The chain has TRBV7-9 and TRBJ2-6; D remains unclear. This CDR3 is 12 amino acids long. Germline loops: CDR1 SEHNR, CDR2 FQNEAQ (reference sequence). Trimming took 1 base from V and 11 from J, leaving 6 bases between them. This chain's CDR3 is CASSLVHDVLTF. The CDR3 nucleotides read TGTGCCAGCAGCTTAGTACACGACGTCCTGACTTTC.

This clone appeared once. The rearrangement uses TRBV20-1 and TRBJ1-2, with 7 positions matching TRBD1. There are 16 residues in the CDR3. V was pared by 3 bases and J by 6 bases, with 16 bases of the junction left unmatched. Germline CDR1 reads DFQATT; CDR2 reads SNEGSKA (reference sequence). CDR3 in amino acids: CSASKGERQGVHGYTF. The DNA for the CDR3 is TGCAGTGCTAGTAAAGGGGAAAGGCAGGGGGTCCATGGCTACACCTTC.